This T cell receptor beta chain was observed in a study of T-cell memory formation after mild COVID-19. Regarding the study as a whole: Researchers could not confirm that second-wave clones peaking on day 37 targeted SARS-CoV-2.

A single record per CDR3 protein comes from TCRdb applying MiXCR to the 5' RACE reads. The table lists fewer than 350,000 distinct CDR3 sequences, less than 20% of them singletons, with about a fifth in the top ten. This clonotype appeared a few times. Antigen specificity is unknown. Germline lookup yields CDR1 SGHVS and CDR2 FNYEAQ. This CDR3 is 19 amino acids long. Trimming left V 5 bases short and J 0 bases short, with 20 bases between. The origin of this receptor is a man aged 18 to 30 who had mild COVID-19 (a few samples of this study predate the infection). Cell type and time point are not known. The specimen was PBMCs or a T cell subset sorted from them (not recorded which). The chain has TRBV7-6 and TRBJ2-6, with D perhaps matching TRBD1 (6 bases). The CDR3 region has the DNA TGTGCCAGCAGCCCCCTTCGACAGGAGTCCGTCTCTGGGGCCAACGTCCTGACTTTC. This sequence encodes CASSPLRQESVSGANVLTF.